The following is a T cell receptor (beta chain) sequence with its context. Its antigen is still unknown. Profiling relied on immunoSEQ multiplex PCR, and the TCRdb table lists in-frame clones only, not all of them. The profile shows about 67,000 clones, about 85% of them singletons. This CDR3 spans 15 amino acids. Germline V lookup: CDR1 SGHTA, CDR2 FQGNSA. The V gene end was trimmed by 4 bases and the J gene end by 10 bases; junction bases not matched to a gene: 11. The sample is drawn from a study of OX40 agonist ivuxolimab in advanced cancers. Study as a whole: Patients in the trial were receiving intravenous ivuxolimab every 2 weeks, at doses of 0.01 to 10 mg/kg.

Findings and limits, study-wide: Partly responding patients at 0.1-3.0 mg/kg showed some of the smallest clonal expansion. In CD8+ T cells, expanded clones were on average more numerous than in CD4+.

This clonotype was sampled from an adult with an advanced solid tumor such as melanoma, head and neck, liver or kidney cancer. The J gene is TRBJ2-3, the V gene TRBV7-2; 10 bases map to TRBD2. This specimen consisted of CD4+ or CD8+ T cells sorted from blood, obtained in a trial of the OX40 agonist ivuxolimab. CDR3 in DNA: TGTGCCAGCAGCTCCTTAGCGGGGGGAGGAGGGGCGCAGTATTTT. Translated: CASSSLAGGGGAQYF. The complete variable domain, with remaining parts taken from reference TRBV7-2 and TRBJ2-3, reads GAGVSQSPSNKVTEKGKDVELRCDPISGHTALYWYRQSLGQGLEFLIYFQGNSAPDKSGLPSDRFSAERTGGSVSTLTIQRTQQEDSAVYLCASSSLAGGGGAQYFGPGTRLTVL.